This entry describes one T cell receptor (beta chain). The antigen is unknown. The data were obtained in a study of OX40 agonist ivuxolimab in advanced cancers. Study-wide context: At doses from 0.01 to 10 mg/kg, patients were given intravenous ivuxolimab every 2 weeks.

Measured with immunoSEQ multiplex PCR; TCRdb has only the in-frame clones, and not every one. The sample shows 5,500 to 6,000 clones, just over 65% of them seen only once. With 1 base removed from V and 5 bases from J, the gap between germline ends came to 15 bases. The CDR3 sequence is 15 residues long. The germline V gene has CDR1 SEHNR and CDR2 FQNEAQ (reference sequence). Study conclusions and caveats: Relative to CD4+ cells, CD8+ T cells on average had more expanded clones. Antigen targets of the expanded peripheral T cells went undetermined. Certain nonresponders likewise exhibited a low normalized T-cell clonal expansion.

This TCR was recovered from an adult with an advanced solid tumor such as melanoma, head and neck, liver or kidney cancer. This sequence joins TRBV7-9 and TRBJ2-7; tentative D call: TRBD1 (5 bases). The specimen comprised CD4+ or CD8+ T cells sorted from blood, sampled in a trial of the OX40 agonist ivuxolimab. The DNA for the CDR3 is TGTGCCAGCAGCTTAGGGTTCGGACAAGGGCACGAGCAGTACTTC. Translating gives CASSLGFGQGHEQYF.